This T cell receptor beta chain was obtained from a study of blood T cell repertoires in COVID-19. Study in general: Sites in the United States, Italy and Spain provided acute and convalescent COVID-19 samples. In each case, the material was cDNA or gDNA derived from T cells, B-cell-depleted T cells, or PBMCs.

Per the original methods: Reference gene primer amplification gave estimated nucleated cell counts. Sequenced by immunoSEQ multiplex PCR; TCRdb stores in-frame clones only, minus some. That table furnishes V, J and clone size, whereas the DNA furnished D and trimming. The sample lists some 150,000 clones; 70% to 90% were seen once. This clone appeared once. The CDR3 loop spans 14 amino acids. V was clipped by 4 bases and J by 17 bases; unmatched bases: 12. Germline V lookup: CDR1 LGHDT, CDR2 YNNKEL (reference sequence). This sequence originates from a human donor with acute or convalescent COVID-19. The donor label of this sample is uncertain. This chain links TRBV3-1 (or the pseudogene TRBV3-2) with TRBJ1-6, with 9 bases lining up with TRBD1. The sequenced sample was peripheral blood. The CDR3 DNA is TGTGCCAGCAGCCGTGGGACAGGGCGCTCCGGGGTCCACTTT. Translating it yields CASSRGTGRSGVHF.